These T cell receptor beta chains were read from a single sample in a study of primary melanoma T cells and metastatic recurrence. Profiled with immunoSEQ multiplex PCR; TCRdb holds only in-frame clones, not every one. This table has some 100 clones, just over 85% appearing once. Sequenced input: melanoma tumor tissue. These receptors all stem from a human donor with melanoma. The CDR3 runs from the conserved cysteine through the conserved F or W. D genes are given only for firm matches.

TRBD1,TRBV6-8,TRBJ2-7,CASSYSGTGGEQYF,TGTGCCAGCAGTTACTCCGGGACAGGGGGCGAGCAGTACTTC
NA,TRBV6-8,TRBJ2-1,CASSDLGTRYNEQFF,TGTGCCAGCAGTGATCTCGGGACCAGGTACAATGAGCAGTTCTTC
NA,TRBV11-3,TRBJ1-4,CASSLRGEDEKLFF,TGTGCCAGCAGCTTAAGGGGCGAGGATGAAAAACTGTTTTTT
TRBD2,TRBV6-8,TRBJ2-7,CASSYSGLAGFYEQYF,TGTGCCAGCAGTTACTCGGGCCTAGCGGGATTCTACGAGCAGTACTTC
NA,TRBV10-3,TRBJ1-3,CAISESSGNTIYF,TGTGCCATCAGTGAGTCTTCTGGAAACACCATATATTTT